This passage covers 16 T cell receptor beta chains from one sample sequenced in a study of cytomegalovirus exposure and HLA in healthy donors. A multiplex PCR was run with 60 Vbeta primers and 13 Jbeta primers. Repertoires were generated with immunoSEQ multiplex PCR, while TCRdb's copy carries only in-frame clones and drops some. The table shows 150,000 to 180,000 clones, with roughly 70% occurring only once. The specimen sequenced was PBMCs. The receptors originated from a man aged 25-45 years in good health and CMV-seronegative.

The J gene is TRBJ2-1, the V gene TRBV7-9; possible D gene TRBD1, 5 bases. Germline CDR1 reads SEHNR; CDR2 reads FQNEAQ (reference sequence). The CDR3 spans 13 residues. Trimming pared 1 base from V and 6 bases from J, leaving 7 bases between. The CDR3, as DNA: TGTGCCAGCAGCTTAGGACAGTCCAATGAGCAGTTCTTC. Protein product: CASSLGQSNEQFF. The complete variable domain, with remaining parts taken from reference TRBV7-9 and TRBJ2-1, reads DTGVSQNPRHKITKRGQNVTFRCDPISEHNRLYWYRQTLGQGPEFLTYFQNEAQLEKSRLLSDRFSAERPKGSFSTLEIQRTEQGDSAMYLCASSLGQSNEQFFGPGTRLTVL.

The chain combines TRBV4-2 with TRBJ1-2; 7 nucleotides align to TRBD1. Germline CDR1 LGHNA, CDR2 YNFKEQ. The CDR3 is made up of 18 amino acids. The ends lost 1 base at V and 0 bases at J; junction bases unmatched: 11. The CDR3 sequence: CASSQGRGLVRANYGYTF. As DNA, the CDR3 is TGTGCCAGCAGCCAAGGGAGGGGGCTCGTAAGAGCTAACTATGGCTACACCTTC.

V and J are TRBV9 and TRBJ1-3, with TRBD1 matching over 9 bases. The V segment lost 2 bases and the J segment 3 bases; nucleotides outside the gene matches: 0. This CDR3 has 14 residues. Germline assignment: CDR1 SGDLS and CDR2 YYNGEE. In nucleotides, the CDR3 is TGTGCCAGCAGCGTGACAGGGGGTGGAAACACCATATATTTT. Translation: CASSVTGGGNTIYF. Using reference TRBV9 and TRBJ1-3 for the parts outside the CDR3, the full variable domain is DSGVTQTPKHLITATGQRVTLRCSPRSGDLSVYWYQQSLDQGLQFLIQYYNGEERAKGNILERFSAQQFPDLHSELNLSSLELGDSALYFCASSVTGGGNTIYFGEGSWLTVV.

This chain uses TRBV6-6 with TRBJ2-1; a weak D match, TRBD1 (5 bases). V lost 1 base, J lost 2 bases, and 9 bases lay in between. The V gene's germline CDR1 is MNHNY and CDR2 SVGAGI (reference sequence). CDR3 length: 15 residues. CDR3: CASSYLGAAYNEQFF. The CDR3 nucleotides are TGTGCCAGCAGTTACTTAGGGGCCGCCTACAATGAGCAGTTCTTC.

This clone was counted between two and nine times. This chain joins TRBV5-6 and TRBJ2-5; TRBD1 matches 7 bases. The end of the DNA fits TRBJ2-7 better, so the J call may be wrong. The CDR3 covers 14 residues. CDR1 SGHDT and CDR2 YYEEEE come from the germline V gene. The CDR3 region has the DNA TGTGCCAGCAGCATAGACAGGGTTGGCTACGAGCAGTACTTC. It encodes CASSIDRVGYEQYF.

Regarding this clone: The junction does not match germline at one end; this may be a read error. The chain couples TRBV7-9 to TRBJ2-2, with 9 bases lining up with TRBD2. This CDR3 has 17 residues. Germline CDR1 and CDR2: SEHNR and FQNEAQ (reference sequence). The CDR3 DNA reads as TGTTCCAGCAGCTCTCGCCTGGCGGGGGGGGCCGACGGGGAGCTGTTTTTT. It codes for CSSSSRLAGGADGELFF.

This rearrangement joins TRBV18 to TRBJ1-4, with TRBD1 identical over 10 bases. CDR1 is KGHSH and CDR2 is LQKENI in the germline V gene. V was clipped by 6 bases and J by 1 base; unmatched bases: 5. The CDR3 length is 16 residues. The CDR3 bases are TGTGCCAGCTCCCCCGGGACAGGGGTAACTAATGAAAAACTGTTTTTT. Its protein product is CASSPGTGVTNEKLFF.

This clone was picked up one time. This CDR3 is CASSLGTGGYGQPQHF. For the CDR3, the DNA is TGTGCCAGCAGCTTAGGGACAGGGGGGTACGGTCAGCCCCAGCATTTT. V usage is TRBV7-8 and J usage is TRBJ1-5; TRBD1 agrees at 10 bases. The CDR3 is 16 residues long. The V gene's germline CDR1 is SGHVS and CDR2 FQNEAQ. The ends lost 1 base at V and 6 bases at J; junction bases unmatched: 6.

Comment on this clone: An end of the junction differs from the germline gene, which may be a read error. The chain combines TRBV7-9 with TRBJ2-7; 10 nucleotides match TRBD1. The CDR3 length is 14 residues. Germline V CDR1 and CDR2: SEHNR, FQNEAQ (reference sequence). CDR3 bases: TGTGCCAGCAGGGGGGGGACAGGGGCCTATGAGCAGTACTTC. It encodes CASRGGTGAYEQYF.

This clone was seen a few times. The V gene is TRBV14, the J gene TRBJ2-1; D uncertain. The CDR3 is 15 residues long. V lost 1 base, J lost 4 bases, and 11 bases lay in between. Germline CDR1 and CDR2: SGHDN and FVKESK. The CDR3 protein is CASSQVTRPYNEQFF. The CDR3 coding sequence is TGTGCCAGCAGCCAAGTGACAAGGCCTTACAATGAGCAGTTCTTC.

The V and J genes are TRBV18 and TRBJ1-4; no firm D call. V was shortened by 2 bases and J by 7 bases, with 8 bases between the two germline ends. Per germline, CDR1 KGHSH and CDR2 LQKENI. There are 13 residues in the CDR3. The CDR3 DNA sequence: TGTGCCAGCTCACCAGAGGGAGGTGAAAAACTGTTTTTT. Translated: CASSPEGGEKLFF.

In this sample, this clone turned up once. The V and J genes are TRBV27 and TRBJ1-1, with no clear D. Germline V gene lookup returns CDR1 MNHEY and CDR2 SMNVEV (reference sequence). Trimming took off 1 base at V and 4 bases at J, with 7 bases between the two ends. The CDR3 has 13 residues. The CDR3 coding sequence is TGTGCCAGCAGTTTATGGGAGGGCACTGAAGCTTTCTTT. This codes for CASSLWEGTEAFF.

The CDR3 loop reads CASSMTSGDRTDTQYF. In nucleotides, the CDR3 is TGTGCCAGTAGTATGACTAGCGGGGATCGCACAGATACGCAGTATTTT. The chain joins TRBV19 to TRBJ2-3; 11 positions match TRBD2. The CDR3 has 16 residues. V was clipped by 3 bases and J by 1 base; unmatched bases: 3. CDR1 and CDR2 from the germline V gene are LNHDA and SQIVND (reference sequence).

Ten or more counts support this clone. This chain uses TRBV5-1 with TRBJ2-7; TRBD2 agrees at 10 bases. With 2 bases clipped from V and 6 bases from J, the junction kept 8 bases outside the gene matches. Looked up from germline, CDR1 is SGHRS and CDR2 is YFSETQ. The CDR3 runs 15 residues. CDR3 bases: TGCGCCAGCAGCTTACAACCGGGACTAGCGTCCGAGCAGTACTTC. Its translation is CASSLQPGLASEQYF.

The rearrangement links TRBV5-1 to TRBJ2-7, with 10 bases that match TRBD1. After removal of 4 bases from V and 0 bases from J, the junction contained 7 bases not matched to a gene. Germline V gene sequence: CDR1 SGHRS, CDR2 YFSETQ. The CDR3 length is 16 residues. CDR3 amino acids: CASSPEGTGVSYEQYF. CDR3 DNA: TGCGCCAGCAGCCCGGAGGGGACAGGGGTCTCCTACGAGCAGTACTTC.

The chain uses TRBV6-1 and TRBJ1-5, with unresolved D. CDR3 size: 12 residues. The germline CDR1 and CDR2 sequences are MNHNS and SASEGT. V was pared by 3 bases and J by 5 bases, with 5 bases between. CDR3 residues: CASSDGDQPQHF. As DNA, the CDR3 is TGTGCCAGCAGTGACGGGGATCAGCCCCAGCATTTT.